A selection of T cell receptor beta chains follows, all from one sample in a study of tumor-infiltrating lymphocytes in primary liver carcinoma. MiXCR, applied by TCRdb to the multiplex PCR reads, yields one record per CDR3 protein. Of approximately 54,000 distinct CDR3 sequences detected, around 79% appear once; the ten largest clones hold about 26%. Specimen: liver tumor tissue from sampling region 2. All receptors derive from a man aged 40-55 years with primary liver carcinoma and hepatitis B virus infection. CDR3s include the opening cysteine and the closing phenylalanine or tryptophan. D genes are given only for firm matches. Rows may omit the clone size; those that give it use once, few, many or a size class.

v_call	d_call	clone_size	j_call	cdr3_aa	cdr3_nt
TRBV6-5	.	.	TRBJ1-1	CASSLGASIRNTEAFF	TGTGCCAGCAGCCTCGGAGCCAGCATCAGGAACACTGAAGCTTTCTTT
TRBV12-3/TRBV12-4	.	many	TRBJ2-1	CASSTRDSDGEQFF	TGTGCCAGCAGCACCCGGGACTCTGACGGTGAGCAGTTCTTC
TRBV28	.	once	TRBJ2-7	CASSLWSSSSYERYF	TGTGCCAGCAGTTTATGGTCCAGCAGCTCCTACGAACGGTACTTC
TRBV6-1	.	.	TRBJ2-7	CVSSATGGWRLTSYEQYF	TGTGTCAGCAGTGCTACAGGCGGCTGGCGCCTGACCTCGTACGAGCAGTACTTC
TRBV6-1	.	many	TRBJ2-7	CASSERNSAYEQYF	TGTGCCAGCAGTGAACGAAATAGCGCCTACGAGCAGTACTTC
TRBV11-1	TRBD2	.	TRBJ2-3	CGSSFGTSTQTDTRYF	TGTGGCAGCAGCTTCGGGACTAGCACACAAACAGATACGCGGTATTTT
TRBV12-3/TRBV12-4	.	.	TRBJ2-1	CVSSPRLDVNEQFF	TGTGTCAGCAGCCCAAGACTAGATGTCAATGAGCAGTTCTTC
TRBV19	.	.	TRBJ2-1	CASSQGAPADEQLF	TGTGCCAGTAGTCAGGGAGCTCCGGCCGATGAGCAGCTCTTC
TRBV6-5	.	.	TRBJ2-3	CASFTQYF	TGTGCCAGCTTCACGCAATATTTT
TRBV11-2	TRBD2	.	TRBJ2-7	CASSLAAGAEQYF	TGTGCCAGCAGCTTAGCGGCGGGAGCCGAGCAGTACTTC
TRBV11-2	TRBD1	.	TRBJ1-6	CASSLQGANLPLHF	TGCGCCAGCAGCTTACAGGGGGCGAATTTACCCCTCCACTTC
TRBV11-2	TRBD2	.	TRBJ2-2	CASRLVALAGTGKLIF	TGTGCCAGCAGATTAGTGGCGCTAGCGGGAACCGGGAAGCTGATTTTT
TRBV11-2	.	medium-sized	TRBJ2-2	CASSPGNTGELFF	TGTGCCAGCAGCCCAGGGAACACCGGGGAGCTGTTTTTT
TRBV6-1	TRBD2	.	TRBJ2-3	CAGSQLAGLTTDTQYF	TGTGCTGGCAGTCAATTAGCGGGCTTAACCACAGATACGCAGTATTTT
TRBV11-2	TRBD2	.	TRBJ2-2	CASSPRASGISVELLF	TGTGCCAGCAGCCCACGGGCGAGCGGGATATCCGTGGAGCTACTTTTT
TRBV6-5	.	.	TRBJ2-1	CASRYKRADNEQFF	TGTGCAAGCCGTTACAAACGGGCGGACAATGAGCAGTTCTTC
TRBV4-1	TRBD2	.	TRBJ2-7	CAWTLTSGYFSTYEQHF	TGCGCCTGGACCCTCACTAGCGGGTACTTTTCCACCTACGAGCAGCACTTC
TRBV11-2	TRBD2	.	TRBJ2-1	CASSEPSAGQQFF	TGTGCCAGCAGCGAGCCCTCAGCGGGGCAGCAGTTCTTC
TRBV2	.	many	TRBJ2-5	CASTGRAPQETQYF	TGTGCCAGCACTGGCAGGGCACCCCAAGAGACCCAGTACTTC
TRBV6-5	.	.	TRBJ2-1	CACSYSFGGQSMNESFF	TGTGCCTGCAGTTACTCTTTCGGGGGACAGTCTATGAATGAGTCGTTCTTC
TRBV11-2	.	hyperexpanded	TRBJ2-5	CASRSRDSAHQETQYF	TGTGCCAGCAGATCCCGGGACTCGGCCCACCAAGAGACCCAGTACTTC
TRBV30	.	many	TRBJ1-5	CAWSVGGEYQPQHF	TGTGCCTGGAGTGTAGGAGGAGAGTATCAGCCCCAGCATTTT
TRBV4-2	TRBD2	.	TRBJ2-7	CATTGLAGVYNSYEQYF	TGTGCCACTACCGGACTAGCGGGAGTTTATAACTCCTACGAGCAGTACTTC
TRBV11-2	.	.	TRBJ2-3	CASSLSRYYQPQYF	TGTGCCAGCAGCTTGTCCAGGTACTATCAGCCCCAGTATTTT
TRBV11-2	TRBD2	.	TRBJ2-3	CTGGAREPAVTQYF	TGTACCGGAGGGGCGCGGGAGCCCGCAGTTACGCAGTATTTT
TRBV7-8	TRBD2	.	TRBJ2-2	CASSNGLAGTGELFF	TGTGCCAGCAGCAACGGACTAGCGGGTACCGGAGAGCTGTTTTTT
TRBV10-3	TRBD1	.	TRBJ1-1	CATGGVQNHEAFF	TGCGCCACAGGGGGGGTGCAGAACCATGAAGCTTTCTTT
TRBV29-1	.	.	TRBJ1-1	CSVTDRWHTEAFF	TGCAGCGTAACGGACCGGTGGCACACTGAAGCTTTCTTT
TRBV5-6	.	.	TRBJ1-1	CACSLLDNMNTEALF	TGTGCCTGCAGCTTGCTAGACAACATGAACACTGAAGCTCTCTTT
TRBV11-2	.	.	TRBJ2-7	CANSSGGYKQYF	TGTGCCAACAGCTCGGGGGGCTACAAGCAGTACTTC
TRBV11-2	.	.	TRBJ2-7	CASSLDPEGPGGPPYLFYEQYF	TGTGCCAGCAGCTTAGATCCGGAGGGTCCCGGGGGCCCACCTTATTTATTCTACGAGCAGTACTTC
TRBV20-1	.	few	TRBJ2-3	CSAITGGPTDTQYF	TGCAGTGCTATTACCGGGGGGCCAACAGATACGCAGTATTTT
TRBV7-8	.	.	TRBJ2-3	CASSVPGPDTQYF	TGTGCCAGCAGTGTACCGGGACCAGATACGCAGTATTTT
TRBV6-2/TRBV6-3	TRBD1	.	TRBJ2-1	CANSYTSGAGGFF	TGTGCCAACAGTTACACGTCCGGGGCAGGGGGGTTCTTC
TRBV11-2	.	.	TRBJ2-7	CVSSLDLGTPSSYEHYF	TGTGTCAGCAGCTTAGACTTAGGGACACCCAGCTCCTACGAGCACTACTTC
TRBV5-1	.	many	TRBJ1-3	CASSLSWGSGAGNTIYF	TGCGCCAGCAGCCTCTCATGGGGATCAGGGGCTGGAAACACCATATATTTT
TRBV11-2	.	.	TRBJ2-4	CASSPQRGWDLEYF	TGTGCCAGCAGCCCCCAACGGGGGTGGGACCTTGAGTATTTC
TRBV28	.	.	TRBJ1-3	CASSLSTPITQNTVYF	TGTGCCAGCAGTCTATCCACTCCTATTACCCAAAACACCGTATATTTT
TRBV12-3/TRBV12-4	.	.	TRBJ2-2	CASSLGIGGLFF	TGTGCCAGCAGTTTGGGCATCGGGGGGCTGTTTTTT
TRBV10-1	TRBD2	.	TRBJ2-1	CVSSRTSGSREQFF	TGCGTCAGCAGTCGAACTAGCGGGAGTCGTGAGCAATTCTTC
TRBV6-1	.	many	TRBJ2-7	CASSEMAVEQYF	TGTGCCAGCAGTGAAATGGCGGTCGAGCAGTACTTC
TRBV11-2	TRBD2	.	TRBJ2-3	CTSSIEGLAWTDTQYF	TGTACCAGTAGCATAGAGGGACTAGCGTGGACAGATACGCAGTATTTT